One and the same sample provided the 24 T cell receptor beta chains below, sequenced in a study of blood T cell repertoires in COVID-19. Generated by immunoSEQ multiplex PCR, the TCRdb table keeps only in-frame clones and is missing some. This sample has just under 65,000 clones; approximately 80% occur once, and the top ten carry approximately 55%. Sequenced input: peripheral blood. The receptors were sampled from a woman older than 75 with acute or convalescent COVID-19.

V and J are TRBV28 and TRBJ2-7; 10 bases are shared with TRBD2. The CDR3 consists of 16 residues. Trimming removed 6 bases from V and 4 bases from J; junction bases left unmatched: 12. The germline gives CDR1 MDHEN, CDR2 SYDVKM. The CDR3 bases are TGTGCCAGCAGCCCCCTGGCTAGCGGGAGCTCGTACGAGCAGTACTTC. Its translation: CASSPLASGSSYEQYF.

This chain connects TRBV4-2 to TRBJ1-4; 9 positions match TRBD1. The V gene's germline CDR1 is LGHNA and CDR2 YNFKEQ. With V trimmed by 1 base and J by 5 bases, 2 bases remained unmatched. The length of the CDR3 is 15 residues. In nucleotides, the CDR3 is TGTGCCAGCAGCCAAGGAGGGACAGGGAATGAAAAACTGTTTTTT. Amino acids: CASSQGGTGNEKLFF.

The rearrangement uses TRBV7-2 and TRBJ2-1, with a weak D call TRBD1 (6 bases). CDR1 and CDR2 (germline): SGHTA, FQGNSA. This CDR3 region has 15 residues. Trimming took off 7 bases at V and 0 bases at J, with 13 bases between the two ends. The chain's CDR3 is CASKTGTNSYNEQFF. The CDR3, as DNA: TGTGCCAGCAAAACCGGGACAAACTCCTACAATGAGCAGTTCTTC. Based on the CDR3 plus reference TRBV7-2 and TRBJ2-1, the full variable domain is GAGVSQSPSNKVTEKGKDVELRCDPISGHTALYWYRQSLGQGLEFLIYFQGNSAPDKSGLPSDRFSAERTGGSVSTLTIQRTQQEDSAVYLCASKTGTNSYNEQFFGPGTRLTVL.

The chain has TRBV5-1 and TRBJ1-4; D may be TRBD1 (5 bases). The CDR3 extends over 15 amino acids. V was shortened by 4 bases and J by 0 bases, with 10 bases between the two germline ends. Looked up from germline, CDR1 is SGHRS and CDR2 is YFSETQ. The chain's CDR3 is CASSRGDATNEKLFF. In nucleotides, the CDR3 is TGCGCCAGCAGCCGGGGGGATGCAACTAATGAAAAACTGTTTTTT.

The chain links TRBV27 to TRBJ2-1; 8 positions match TRBD2. V gave up 0 bases and J gave up 8 bases; unmatched junction bases: 9. Germline V gene sequence: CDR1 MNHEY, CDR2 SMNVEV (reference sequence). The CDR3 extends over 16 amino acids. Here the CDR3 reads CASSLSAGTSIHEQFF. The CDR3, as DNA: TGTGCCAGCAGTTTATCGGCCGGGACTAGTATCCATGAGCAGTTCTTC.

This clone was detected only once. The chain links TRBV28 to TRBJ1-2, with TRBD1 as a possible D gene (6 bases). Trimming cost V 5 bases and J 2 bases, with 12 bases left between them. The CDR3 is made up of 14 amino acids. Germline V gives CDR1 MDHEN, CDR2 SYDVKM. The CDR3 region is CASSTFQGNYGYTF. The CDR3 nucleotides are TGTGCCAGCAGTACCTTTCAGGGGAACTATGGCTACACCTTC.

This chain links TRBV3-1 (or the pseudogene TRBV3-2) with TRBJ1-4, with D perhaps matching TRBD1 (6 bases). Trimming removed 2 bases at V and 4 bases at J, with 11 bases between. The CDR3 has 15 residues. Per germline, CDR1 LGHDT and CDR2 YNNKEL (reference sequence). CDR3 sequence: CASSQSDSHNEKLFF. CDR3 DNA sequence: TGTGCCAGCAGCCAATCGGACAGCCATAATGAAAAACTGTTTTTT.

This rearrangement joins TRBV25-1 to TRBJ2-7, with D possibly being TRBD1 (7 bases). The V end lost 2 bases, the J end lost 5 bases, and 16 bases lay between the germline ends. The CDR3 spans 15 residues. Germline CDR1 is MGHDK and CDR2 is SYGVNS. The CDR3 loop is CASSEPHRGGNEQYF. Here the CDR3 DNA reads TGTGCCAGCAGTGAACCCCACAGGGGCGGGAACGAGCAGTACTTC.

The chain has TRBV30 and TRBJ2-7; D gene unclear. The CDR3 runs to 11 residues. With 2 bases removed from V and 6 bases from J, the gap between germline ends came to 8 bases. Germline V CDR1 and CDR2: GTSNPN, SVGIG (reference sequence). The CDR3 reads CAWSILGEQYF. CDR3 DNA sequence: TGTGCCTGGAGTATCCTAGGCGAGCAGTACTTC.

V and J are TRBV5-1 and TRBJ1-3; TRBD1 aligns across 8 bases. V shed 4 bases, J shed 6 bases, and the junction held 15 bases outside the gene matches. The CDR3 is 17 residues long. From germline, CDR1 is SGHRS and CDR2 YFSETQ. The CDR3 DNA reads as TGCGCCAGCAGCCCCAGTTCGAGGGGGACAGGTCAAAACACCATATATTTT. Its translation is CASSPSSRGTGQNTIYF.

The gene calls are TRBV30 and TRBJ1-2; 7 positions match TRBD1. V shed 3 bases, J shed 8 bases, and the junction held 6 bases outside the gene matches. CDR1 and CDR2 (germline): GTSNPN, SVGIG (reference sequence). This CDR3 has 12 residues. CDR3 coding DNA: TGTGCCTGGAGATCCGACAGGGAAGGCTACACCTTC. This gives the protein CAWRSDREGYTF.

The gene calls are TRBV14 and TRBJ2-2; 11 nucleotides line up with TRBD2. CDR3 length: 15 residues. Germline V gene lookup returns CDR1 SGHDN and CDR2 FVKESK. V lost 6 bases to trimming and J lost 6 bases; unmatched junction nucleotides: 6. The CDR3 here is CASSTIAGGAGELFF. CDR3 DNA: TGTGCCAGCAGTACCATAGCGGGAGGGGCCGGGGAGCTGTTTTTT.

The chain employs TRBV7-9 and TRBJ2-3; TRBD2 agrees at 8 bases. Germline V gene lookup returns CDR1 SEHNR and CDR2 FQNEAQ (reference sequence). V gave up 1 base and J gave up 2 bases; unmatched junction bases: 5. The CDR3 contains 16 residues. CDR3 in DNA: TGTGCCAGCAGCTTAGTACTAGCGGCGCCCACAGATACGCAGTATTTT. It translates to CASSLVLAAPTDTQYF.

The rearrangement links TRBV30 to TRBJ1-2, with 8 bases identical to TRBD1. Germline V gives CDR1 GTSNPN, CDR2 SVGIG (reference sequence). The CDR3 sequence is 12 residues long. The CDR3 spells CAGSRGPSGYTF. The CDR3 DNA reads TGTGCTGGGTCCAGGGGGCCGAGTGGCTACACCTTC.

The chain is built from TRBV6-5 and TRBJ2-3; perhaps TRBD2 as D (6 bases). The CDR3 covers 15 residues. Germline-derived CDR1 and CDR2 are MNHEY and SVGAGI. V was trimmed by 5 bases and J by 10 bases, leaving 22 bases between them. CDR3 in DNA: TGTGCCAGCAGTCCCCGGACTACCGATATTTTATCGCAGTATTTT. Translated, it gives CASSPRTTDILSQYF.

J is TRBJ2-3 and V is TRBV11-3, with D maybe TRBD2 (6 bases). CDR3 length: 17 amino acids. Germline CDR1 and CDR2: SGHNT and YENEEA. Trimming stripped 3 bases from V and 1 base from J, with 17 bases between. The CDR3: CASSLTFSGAGTDTQYF. For the CDR3, the DNA is TGTGCCAGCAGCTTGACGTTTTCGGGAGCAGGCACAGATACGCAGTATTTT.

The chain has TRBV28 and TRBJ2-1; maybe TRBD2 (5 bases). The CDR3 extends over 19 amino acids. Germline V gene lookup returns CDR1 MDHEN and CDR2 SYDVKM. V shed 1 base and J shed 0 bases, with 19 bases lying between them. CDR3 bases: TGTGCCAGCAGTTTATTGGACGGCCGGGGAAGACCCTCCTACAATGAGCAGTTCTTC. Amino acids: CASSLLDGRGRPSYNEQFF.

This chain links TRBV28 with TRBJ1-1; no clear D gene. The CDR3 consists of 14 residues. The V end was cut by 2 bases, the J end by 1 base, with 8 bases between. The germline V gene has CDR1 MDHEN and CDR2 SYDVKM. CDR3 in amino acids: CASSLNLANTEAFF. Here the CDR3 DNA reads TGTGCCAGCAGTTTAAACTTAGCGAACACTGAAGCTTTCTTT.

The chain employs TRBV9 and TRBJ2-3; tentatively, D is TRBD2 (6 bases). The germline V gene encodes CDR1 SGDLS and CDR2 YYNGEE. Deletions cut 4 bases from V and 4 bases from J, with 19 bases between. The CDR3 extends over 16 amino acids. CDR3 in amino acids: CASSLDVRDSPDTQYF. CDR3 bases: TGTGCCAGCAGCCTAGACGTCCGGGACTCTCCAGATACGCAGTATTTT.

The chain combines TRBV14 with TRBJ1-1, with 7 bases aligning to TRBD1. The length of the CDR3 is 13 residues. V trimming: 4 bases; J trimming: 8 bases; junction bases outside the gene matches: 7. Per the germline V gene, CDR1 is SGHDN and CDR2 is FVKESK. The CDR3 sequence is CASSRVRQGEAFF. The CDR3 nucleotides are TGTGCCAGCAGCCGAGTTCGACAGGGCGAAGCTTTCTTT. The full variable domain, with the rest looked up from reference TRBV14 and TRBJ1-1, is EAGVTQFPSHSVIEKGQTVTLRCDPISGHDNLYWYRRVMGKEIKFLLHFVKESKQDESGMPNNRFLAERTGGTYSTLKVQPAELEDSGVYFCASSRVRQGEAFFGQGTRLTVV.

The rearrangement links TRBV18 to TRBJ1-4; weak D call: TRBD1 (6 bases). Germline CDR1 reads KGHSH; CDR2 reads LQKENI. The CDR3 consists of 15 residues. V lost 0 bases and J lost 8, with 13 bases in between. DNA for the CDR3: TGTGCCAGCTCACCACCGGCAGGGGAGGGGGAAAAACTGTTTTTT. It codes for CASSPPAGEGEKLFF.

V and J are TRBV5-4 and TRBJ2-3; D uncertain. Germline CDR1 is SGHNT and CDR2 is YYREEE (reference sequence). The CDR3 contains 13 residues. V was cut by 4 bases and J by 5 bases, with 11 bases left in between. The CDR3 loop is CASSPPFRDTQYF. CDR3 DNA: TGTGCCAGCAGCCCCCCCTTCAGAGATACGCAGTATTTT.

The chain combines TRBV5-1 with TRBJ2-2; the D gene is possibly TRBD1 (6 bases). Per the germline V gene, CDR1 is SGHRS and CDR2 is YFSETQ. V dropped 2 bases and J dropped 3 bases, with 14 bases sitting between them. This CDR3 has 16 amino acids. As DNA, the CDR3 is TGCGCCAGCAGCTTACAGGGCCCTCCGTACACCGGGGAGCTGTTTTTT. Its translation: CASSLQGPPYTGELFF.

The gene calls are TRBV7-6 and TRBJ2-5; 9 bases align to TRBD1. Trimming at V came to 7 bases and at J to 0 bases, leaving 18 bases not matched to a gene. The CDR3 totals 19 residues. The germline V gene has CDR1 SGHVS and CDR2 FNYEAQ. The CDR3 coding sequence is TGTGCCAGCAAACCAACAGGGGGCCCCGGGTTTCTCTACCAAGAGACCCAGTACTTC. Its translation: CASKPTGGPGFLYQETQYF.